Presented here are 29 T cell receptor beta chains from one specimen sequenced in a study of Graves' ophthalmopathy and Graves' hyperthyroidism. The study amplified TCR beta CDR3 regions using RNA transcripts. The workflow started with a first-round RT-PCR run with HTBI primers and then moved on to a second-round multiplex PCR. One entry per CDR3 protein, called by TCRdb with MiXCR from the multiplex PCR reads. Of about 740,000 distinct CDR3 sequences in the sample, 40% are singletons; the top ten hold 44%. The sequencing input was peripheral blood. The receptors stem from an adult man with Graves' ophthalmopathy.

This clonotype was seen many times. Here the CDR3 reads CASSLAGGYQETQYF. Written as DNA, the CDR3 is TGTGCCAGCAGCTTGGCGGGGGGGTACCAAGAGACCCAGTACTTC. The chain joins TRBV7-2 to TRBJ2-5; TRBD2 aligns across 9 bases. V was pared by 3 bases and J by 0 bases, with 2 bases of the junction left unmatched. The CDR3 is made up of 15 amino acids. CDR1 is SGHTA and CDR2 is FQGNSA in the germline V gene.

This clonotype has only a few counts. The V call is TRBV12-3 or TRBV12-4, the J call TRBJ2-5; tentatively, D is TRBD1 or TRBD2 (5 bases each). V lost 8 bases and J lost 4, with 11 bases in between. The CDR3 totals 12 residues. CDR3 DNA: TGTGCCAGCCTCGGGGCGGGAGAGACCCAGTACTTC. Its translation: CASLGAGETQYF.

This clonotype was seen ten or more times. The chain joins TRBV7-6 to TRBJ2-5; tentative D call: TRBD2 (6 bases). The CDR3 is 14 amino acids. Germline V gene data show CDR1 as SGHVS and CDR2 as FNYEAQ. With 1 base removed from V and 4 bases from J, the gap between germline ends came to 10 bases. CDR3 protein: CASSLGLARETQYF. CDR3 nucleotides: TGTGCCAGCAGCTTAGGCCTAGCGAGAGAGACCCAGTACTTC.

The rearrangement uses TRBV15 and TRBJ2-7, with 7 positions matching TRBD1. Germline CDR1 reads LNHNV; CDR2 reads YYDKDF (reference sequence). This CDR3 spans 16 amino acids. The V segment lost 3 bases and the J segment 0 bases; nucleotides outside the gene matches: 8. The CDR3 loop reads CATSSVDRVLSYEQYF. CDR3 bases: TGTGCCACCAGCAGTGTCGACAGGGTCCTCTCCTACGAGCAGTACTTC. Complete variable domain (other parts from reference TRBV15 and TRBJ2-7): DAMVIQNPRYQVTQFGKPVTLSCSQTLNHNVMYWYQQKSSQAPKLLFHYYDKDFNNEADTPDNFQSRRPNTSFCFLDIRSPGLGDTAMYLCATSSVDRVLSYEQYFGPGTRLTVT.

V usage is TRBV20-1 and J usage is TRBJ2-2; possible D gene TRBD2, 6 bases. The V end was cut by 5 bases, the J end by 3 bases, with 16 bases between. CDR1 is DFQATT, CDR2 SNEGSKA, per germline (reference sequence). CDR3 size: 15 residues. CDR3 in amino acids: CSADPGASDTGELFF. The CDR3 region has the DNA TGCAGTGCTGACCCTGGGGCTAGCGACACCGGGGAGCTGTTTTTT.

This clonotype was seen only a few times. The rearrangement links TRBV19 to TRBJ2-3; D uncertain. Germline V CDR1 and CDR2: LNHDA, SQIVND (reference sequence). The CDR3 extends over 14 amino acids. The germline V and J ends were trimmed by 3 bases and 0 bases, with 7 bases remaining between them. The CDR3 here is CASSMLASTDTQYF. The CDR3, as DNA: TGTGCCAGTAGTATGCTTGCTAGCACAGATACGCAGTATTTT. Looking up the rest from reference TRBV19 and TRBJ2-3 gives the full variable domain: DGGITQSPKYLFRKEGQNVTLSCEQNLNHDAMYWYRQDPGQGLRLIYYSQIVNDFQKGDIAEGYSVSREKKESFPLTVTSAQKNPTAFYLCASSMLASTDTQYFGPGTRLTVL.

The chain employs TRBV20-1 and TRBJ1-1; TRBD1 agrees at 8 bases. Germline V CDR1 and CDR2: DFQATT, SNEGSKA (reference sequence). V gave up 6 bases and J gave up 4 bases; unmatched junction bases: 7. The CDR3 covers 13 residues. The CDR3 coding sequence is TGCAGTGCCGGGACAGGAGAGGCCACTGAAGCTTTCTTT. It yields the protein CSAGTGEATEAFF.

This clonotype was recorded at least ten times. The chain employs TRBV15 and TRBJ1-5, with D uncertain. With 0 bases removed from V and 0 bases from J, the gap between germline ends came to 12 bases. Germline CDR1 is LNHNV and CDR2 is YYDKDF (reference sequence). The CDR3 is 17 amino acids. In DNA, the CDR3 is TGTGCCACCAGCAGAGATAGGGTCCCCAATAGCAATCAGCCCCAGCATTTT. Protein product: CATSRDRVPNSNQPQHF.

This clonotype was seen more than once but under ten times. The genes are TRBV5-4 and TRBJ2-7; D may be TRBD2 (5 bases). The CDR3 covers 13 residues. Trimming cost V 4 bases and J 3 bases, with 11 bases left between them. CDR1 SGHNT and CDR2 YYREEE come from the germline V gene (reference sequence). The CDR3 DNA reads TGTGCCAGCAGCAACCCGGGGATCTACGAGCAGTACTTC. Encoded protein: CASSNPGIYEQYF.

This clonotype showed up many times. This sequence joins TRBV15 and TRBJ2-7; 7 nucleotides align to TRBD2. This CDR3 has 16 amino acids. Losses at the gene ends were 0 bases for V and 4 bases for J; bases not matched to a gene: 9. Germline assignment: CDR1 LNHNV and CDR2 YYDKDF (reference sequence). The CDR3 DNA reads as TGTGCCACCAGCAGAGATCAGGCTAGCGGCCGATACGAGCAGTACTTC. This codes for CATSRDQASGRYEQYF.

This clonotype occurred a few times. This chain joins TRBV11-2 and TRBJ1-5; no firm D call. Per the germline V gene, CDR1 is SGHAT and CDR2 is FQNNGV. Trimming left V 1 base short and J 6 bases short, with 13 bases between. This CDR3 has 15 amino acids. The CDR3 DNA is TGTGCCAGCAGCTTAGGCGTGTCAGGAGGTCAGCCCCAGCATTTT. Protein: CASSLGVSGGQPQHF.

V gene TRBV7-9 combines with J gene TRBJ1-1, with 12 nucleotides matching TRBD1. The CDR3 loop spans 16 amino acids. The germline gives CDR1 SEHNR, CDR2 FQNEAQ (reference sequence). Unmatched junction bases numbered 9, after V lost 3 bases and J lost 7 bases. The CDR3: CASSLPGTGGVDEAFF. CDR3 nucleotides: TGTGCCAGCAGCTTGCCCGGGACAGGGGGCGTCGATGAAGCTTTCTTT.

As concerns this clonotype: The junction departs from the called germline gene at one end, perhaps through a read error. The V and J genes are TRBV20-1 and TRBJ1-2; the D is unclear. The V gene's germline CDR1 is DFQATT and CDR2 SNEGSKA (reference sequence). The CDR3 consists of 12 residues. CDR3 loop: CSARSDGRLVPF. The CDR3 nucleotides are TGCAGTGCTAGGAGTGATGGCAGGCTCGTTCCATTC.

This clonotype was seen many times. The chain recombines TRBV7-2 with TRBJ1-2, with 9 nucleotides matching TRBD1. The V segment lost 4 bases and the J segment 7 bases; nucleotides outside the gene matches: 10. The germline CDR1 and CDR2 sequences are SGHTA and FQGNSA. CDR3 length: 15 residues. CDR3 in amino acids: CASSSRGQGFLGYTF. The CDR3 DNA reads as TGTGCCAGCAGCTCAAGGGGACAGGGCTTTCTTGGCTACACCTTC.

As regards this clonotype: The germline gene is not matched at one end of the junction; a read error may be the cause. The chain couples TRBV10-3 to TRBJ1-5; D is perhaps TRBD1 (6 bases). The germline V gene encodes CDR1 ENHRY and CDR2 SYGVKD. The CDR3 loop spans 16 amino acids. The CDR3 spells CASSYLGGVKYQPQHF. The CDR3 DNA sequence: TGTGCCAGCAGTTACCTTGGGGGCGTCAAGTATCAGCCCCAGCATTTT.

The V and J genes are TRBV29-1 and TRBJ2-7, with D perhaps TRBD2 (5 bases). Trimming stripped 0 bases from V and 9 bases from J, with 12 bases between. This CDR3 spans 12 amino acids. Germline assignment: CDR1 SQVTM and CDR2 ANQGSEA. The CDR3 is CSVEDVGERQYF. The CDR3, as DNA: TGCAGCGTTGAAGATGTGGGAGAAAGGCAGTACTTC.

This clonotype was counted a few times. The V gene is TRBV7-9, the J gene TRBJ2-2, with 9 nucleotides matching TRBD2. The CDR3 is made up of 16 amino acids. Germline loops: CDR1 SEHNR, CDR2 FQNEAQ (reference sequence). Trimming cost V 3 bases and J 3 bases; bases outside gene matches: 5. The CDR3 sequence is CASSLDSGGHTGELFF. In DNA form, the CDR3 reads TGTGCCAGCAGCTTGGATAGCGGGGGTCACACCGGGGAGCTGTTTTTT.

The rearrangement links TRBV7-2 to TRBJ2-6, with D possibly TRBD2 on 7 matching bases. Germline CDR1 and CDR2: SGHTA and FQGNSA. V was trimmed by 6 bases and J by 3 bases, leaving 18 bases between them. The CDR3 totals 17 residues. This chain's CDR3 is CASRRTRGGGGANVLTF. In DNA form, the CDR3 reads TGTGCCAGCAGGCGCACTAGGGGGGGAGGTGGGGCCAACGTCCTGACTTTC. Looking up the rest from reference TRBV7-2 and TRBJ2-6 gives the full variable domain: GAGVSQSPSNKVTEKGKDVELRCDPISGHTALYWYRQSLGQGLEFLIYFQGNSAPDKSGLPSDRFSAERTGGSVSTLTIQRTQQEDSAVYLCASRRTRGGGGANVLTFGAGSRLTVL.

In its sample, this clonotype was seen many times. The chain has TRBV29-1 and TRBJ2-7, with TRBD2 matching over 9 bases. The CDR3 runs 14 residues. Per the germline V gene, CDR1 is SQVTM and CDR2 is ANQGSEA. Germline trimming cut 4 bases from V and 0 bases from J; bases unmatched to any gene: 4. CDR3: CSVVWREGSYEQYF. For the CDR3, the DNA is TGCAGCGTTGTGTGGCGGGAGGGCTCCTACGAGCAGTACTTC.

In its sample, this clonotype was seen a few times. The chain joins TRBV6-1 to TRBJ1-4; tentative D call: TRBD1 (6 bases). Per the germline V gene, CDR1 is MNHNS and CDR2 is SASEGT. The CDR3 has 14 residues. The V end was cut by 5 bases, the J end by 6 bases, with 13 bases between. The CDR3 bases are TGTGCCAGCAGTTCTCCGGGGGCGGATGAAAAACTGTTTTTT. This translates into CASSSPGADEKLFF.

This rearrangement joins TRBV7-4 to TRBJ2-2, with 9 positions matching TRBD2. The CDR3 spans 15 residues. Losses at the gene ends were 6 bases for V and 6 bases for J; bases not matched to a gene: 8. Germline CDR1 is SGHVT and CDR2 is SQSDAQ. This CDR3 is CASRFRGGVSGELFF. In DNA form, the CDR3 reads TGTGCCAGCAGATTCCGCGGGGGGGTATCCGGGGAGCTGTTTTTT.

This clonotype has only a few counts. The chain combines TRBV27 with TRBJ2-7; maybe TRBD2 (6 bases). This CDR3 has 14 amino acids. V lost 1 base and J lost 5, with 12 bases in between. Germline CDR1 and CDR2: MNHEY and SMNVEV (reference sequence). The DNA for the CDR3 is TGTGCCAGCAGTTTATTGCGGGACGACCACGAGCAGTACTTC. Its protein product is CASSLLRDDHEQYF.

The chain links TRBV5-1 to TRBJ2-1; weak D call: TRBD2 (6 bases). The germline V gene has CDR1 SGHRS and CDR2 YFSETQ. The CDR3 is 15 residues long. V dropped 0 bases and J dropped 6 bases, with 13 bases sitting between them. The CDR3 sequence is CASSLGAGTGNEQFF. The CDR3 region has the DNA TGCGCCAGCAGCTTGGGGGCAGGGACTGGCAATGAGCAGTTCTTC.

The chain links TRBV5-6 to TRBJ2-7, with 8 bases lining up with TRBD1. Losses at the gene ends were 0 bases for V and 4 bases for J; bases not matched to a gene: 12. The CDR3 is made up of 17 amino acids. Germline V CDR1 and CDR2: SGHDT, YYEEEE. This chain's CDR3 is CASSLAAGGRVRYEQYF. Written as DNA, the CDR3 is TGTGCCAGCAGCTTGGCCGCAGGGGGCCGCGTAAGGTACGAGCAGTACTTC.

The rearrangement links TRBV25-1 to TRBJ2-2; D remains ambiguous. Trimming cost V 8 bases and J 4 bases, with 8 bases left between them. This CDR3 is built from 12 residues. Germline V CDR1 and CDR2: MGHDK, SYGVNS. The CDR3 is CASPDRTGELFF. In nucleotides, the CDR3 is TGTGCCAGCCCGGACCGCACCGGGGAGCTGTTTTTT.

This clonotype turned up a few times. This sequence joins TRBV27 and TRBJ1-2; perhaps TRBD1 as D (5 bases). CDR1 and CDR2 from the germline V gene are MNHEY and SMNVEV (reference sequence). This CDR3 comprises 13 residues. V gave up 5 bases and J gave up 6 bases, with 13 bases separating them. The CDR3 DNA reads TGTGCCAGCAGTCCCCGAGGGGCCCATGGCTACACCTTC. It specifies CASSPRGAHGYTF.

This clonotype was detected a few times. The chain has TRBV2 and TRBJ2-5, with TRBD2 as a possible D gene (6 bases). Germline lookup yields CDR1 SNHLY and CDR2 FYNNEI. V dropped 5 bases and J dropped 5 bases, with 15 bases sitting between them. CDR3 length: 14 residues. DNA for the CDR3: TGTGCCAGCAGTCCGACTCAGGGAGGCGAGACCCAGTACTTC. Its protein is CASSPTQGGETQYF.

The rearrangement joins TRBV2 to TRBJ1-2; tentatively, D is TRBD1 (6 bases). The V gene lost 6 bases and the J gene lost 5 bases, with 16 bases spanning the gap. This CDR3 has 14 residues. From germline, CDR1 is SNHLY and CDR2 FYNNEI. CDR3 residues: CASSQEWGRYGYTF. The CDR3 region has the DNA TGTGCCAGCAGCCAGGAATGGGGGCGTTATGGCTACACCTTC.

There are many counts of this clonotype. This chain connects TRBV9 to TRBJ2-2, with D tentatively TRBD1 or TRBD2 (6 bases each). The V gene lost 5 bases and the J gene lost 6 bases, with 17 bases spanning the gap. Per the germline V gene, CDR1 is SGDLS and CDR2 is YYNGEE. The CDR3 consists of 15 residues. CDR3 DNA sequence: TGTGCCAGCAGTCATCCGAGGGGGGCTTCCGGGGAGCTGTTTTTT. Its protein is CASSHPRGASGELFF. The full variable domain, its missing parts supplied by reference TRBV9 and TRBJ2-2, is DSGVTQTPKHLITATGQRVTLRCSPRSGDLSVYWYQQSLDQGLQFLIQYYNGEERAKGNILERFSAQQFPDLHSELNLSSLELGDSALYFCASSHPRGASGELFFGEGSRLTVL.